These T cell receptor beta chains were read from a single sample in a study of T cell changes during pregnancy in multiple sclerosis. Profiled with immunoSEQ multiplex PCR; TCRdb holds only in-frame clones, not every one. The sample consists of 75,000 to 95,000 clones, around 90% of them appearing once. Sample: peripheral blood, taken before pregnancy. The receptors were sampled from a female donor with multiple sclerosis, enrolled in a pregnancy study. The CDR3 runs from the conserved cysteine through the conserved F or W. A D gene is named only where the DNA matches it firmly. The size of a clone is reported for some rows only, either as once, few or many, or as a class for expanded clones.

TRBJ1-1 TRBV19 NA TRBD1 TGTGCCAGTAGTATGATAAGGAACAGGGGGAGACGCAAAATGAACACTGAAGCTTTCTTT CASSMIRNRGRRKMNTEAFF
TRBJ2-2 TRBV7-3 NA TRBD1 TGTGCCAGCAGCTTAATTCGCACAGGGGGCCCCGGGGAGCTGTTTTTT CASSLIRTGGPGELFF
TRBJ2-7 TRBV11-3 once TRBD1 TGTGCCAGCAGGCGGGGACAGGGGGACGGAGAGCAGTACTTC CASRRGQGDGEQYF
TRBJ2-7 TRBV7-9 NA TRBD2 TGTGCCAGCAGCCACAGGCCCGATCTAGCGGGAGGGAGAGTCTACGAGCAGTACTTC CASSHRPDLAGGRVYEQYF
TRBJ2-5 TRBV20-1 NA NA TGCAGTGCTAGCTTTGAAGAGACCCAGTACTTC CSASFEETQYF
TRBJ2-1 TRBV27 NA TRBD2 TGTGCCAGCAGCAAAGTCCCCCGTAGCGGGAGAAGCCACAATGAGCAGTTCTTC CASSKVPRSGRSHNEQFF
TRBJ2-7 TRBV28 NA TRBD2 TGTGCCAGCAGTTCATTAAGGCGGGAGCGCAGCTACGAGCAGTACTTC CASSSLRRERSYEQYF
TRBJ2-5 TRBV4-3 NA TRBD1 TGCGCCAGCAGCCAAGATAGGGGGGGACAGGGGGCGCGGGAGACCCAGTACTTC CASSQDRGGQGARETQYF
TRBJ2-7 TRBV7-9 NA TRBD1 TGTGCCAGCAGGCCCGGGAACAGGGGGGATAACGAGCAGTACTTC CASRPGNRGDNEQYF
TRBJ1-5 TRBV15 once NA TGTGCCACCAGCAGAGATGGGAGGCAGCCCCAGCATTTT CATSRDGRQPQHF
TRBJ1-1 TRBV7-2 once NA TGTGCCAGCAGCTTCCCATACACTGAAGCTTTCTTT CASSFPYTEAFF
TRBJ1-2 TRBV19 NA NA TGTGCCAGTAGTCGCACAGGGAGAAATGGCTACACCTTC CASSRTGRNGYTF